These T cell receptor beta chains were read from a single sample in a study of CD8+CD57+ T cells in acquired aplastic anemia. TCRdb redid the calling of the reads with MiXCR, one entry per CDR3 protein. The repertoire consists of 200,000 to 250,000 distinct CDR3 sequences, with more than 55% occurring once and the leading ten covering about 60%. Sequencing was done on a sample of sorted CD4+, CD8+, or CD8+CD57+ T cells (not recorded which) from PBMCs. These receptor sequences come from a human donor with aplastic anemia. Both conserved end residues are part of each CDR3. Clone size is shown for a subset of rows, as once, few, many or a class of expanded clone.

cdr3_length clone_size j_call v_call cdr3_aa
15 few TRBJ2-2 TRBV7-9 CASSLTPGGTGELFF
17 few TRBJ2-5 TRBV7-9 CASSLLAASGGGETQYF
15 NA TRBJ2-3 TRBV9 CASSVAGGPVDTQYF
13 NA TRBJ2-1 TRBV10-3 CAIRLAGLNEQFF
15 few TRBJ2-1 TRBV5-1 CASSLGLDSHNEQFF
13 many TRBJ1-2 TRBV6-5 CASSLGQGDGYTF
14 NA TRBJ1-1 TRBV9 CASSVAGGGTEAFF
15 NA TRBJ1-2 TRBV5-8 CASSQDRAGDYGYTF
16 NA TRBJ2-6 TRBV5-6 CASSFQGSSGANVLTF
16 NA TRBJ1-1 TRBV4-1 CASSQLEGARDTEAFF
14 NA TRBJ2-2 TRBV7-9 CASSLQGSTGELFF
15 NA TRBJ2-3 TRBV2 CASNGQNRIRDTQYF
11 once TRBJ1-1 TRBV20-1 CSARDGGGAFF
14 few TRBJ2-1 TRBV7-3 CASSLGDRDNEQFF
14 many TRBJ1-2 TRBV10-2 CASSESGVLYGYTF
14 few TRBJ1-2 TRBV15 CATSRERGFYGYTF
13 NA TRBJ1-1 TRBV7-9 CATIGQGLVEAFF
14 NA TRBJ1-2 TRBV25-1 CASSGGGWGYGYTF
13 few TRBJ2-7 TRBV20-1 CSVLRDRSYEQYF
15 NA TRBJ2-7 TRBV7-8 CASSLRGDSGYEQYF
14 NA TRBJ1-5 TRBV24-1 CATSHDRVDQPQHF
13 few TRBJ2-7 TRBV20-1 CSASRGDPYEQYF
15 NA TRBJ2-7 TRBV19 CASSIQGGPPYEQYF
12 few TRBJ1-5 TRBV10-3 CAISAGDQPQHF
13 NA TRBJ1-1 TRBV29-1 CSVMGAGWTEAFF
11 few TRBJ1-1 TRBV9 CASNPFKGQPF
12 NA TRBJ2-7 TRBV2 CASSGGIDEQYF
12 few TRBJ2-3 TRBV5-6 CASRTEEDTQYF
17 NA TRBJ2-4 TRBV12-3/TRBV12-4 CASSPFAGELAKNTQYF
15 NA TRBJ2-7 TRBV10-3 CAISGEGLAAYEQYF
15 NA TRBJ2-7 TRBV24-1 CATSDHTGPPYEQYF